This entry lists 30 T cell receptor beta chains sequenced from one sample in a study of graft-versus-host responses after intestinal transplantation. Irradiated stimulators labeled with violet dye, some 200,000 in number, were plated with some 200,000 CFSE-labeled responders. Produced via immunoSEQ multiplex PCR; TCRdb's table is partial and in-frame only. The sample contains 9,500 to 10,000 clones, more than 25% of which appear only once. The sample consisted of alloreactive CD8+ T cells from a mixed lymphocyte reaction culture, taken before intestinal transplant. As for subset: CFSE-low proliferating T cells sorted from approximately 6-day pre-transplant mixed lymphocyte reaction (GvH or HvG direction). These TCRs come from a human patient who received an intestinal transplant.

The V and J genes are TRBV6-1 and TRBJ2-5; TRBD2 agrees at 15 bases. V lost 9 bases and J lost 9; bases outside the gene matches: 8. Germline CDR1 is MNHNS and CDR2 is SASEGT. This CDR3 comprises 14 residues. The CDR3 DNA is TGTGCCAGTTGGACTAGCGGGGGGGCGGGTCCCCAGTACTTC. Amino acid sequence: CASWTSGGAGPQYF.

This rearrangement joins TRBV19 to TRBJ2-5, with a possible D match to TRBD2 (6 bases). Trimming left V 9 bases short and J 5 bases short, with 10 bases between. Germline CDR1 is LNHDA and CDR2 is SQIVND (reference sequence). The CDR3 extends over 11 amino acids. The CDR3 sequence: CASGGWETQYF. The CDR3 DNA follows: TGTGCCAGCGGGGGTTGGGAGACCCAGTACTTC.

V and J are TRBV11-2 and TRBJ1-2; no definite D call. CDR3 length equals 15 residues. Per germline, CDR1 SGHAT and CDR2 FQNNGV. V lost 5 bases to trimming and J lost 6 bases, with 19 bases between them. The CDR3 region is CASSPFPDSLDGYTF. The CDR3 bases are TGTGCCAGCAGCCCCTTTCCCGACTCCCTCGATGGCTACACCTTC.

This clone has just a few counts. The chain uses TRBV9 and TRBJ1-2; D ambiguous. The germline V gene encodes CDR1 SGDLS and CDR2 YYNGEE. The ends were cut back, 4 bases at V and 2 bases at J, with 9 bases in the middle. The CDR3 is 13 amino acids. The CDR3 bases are TGTGCCAGCAGCCCCGGTGTCAACTATGGCTACACCTTC. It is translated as CASSPGVNYGYTF.

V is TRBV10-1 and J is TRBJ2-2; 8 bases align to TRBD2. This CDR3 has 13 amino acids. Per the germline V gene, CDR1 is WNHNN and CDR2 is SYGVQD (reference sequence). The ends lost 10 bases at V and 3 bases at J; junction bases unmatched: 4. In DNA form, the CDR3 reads TGCGCCACCGGGGGGGGAGACACCGGGGAGCTGTTTTTT. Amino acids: CATGGGDTGELFF.

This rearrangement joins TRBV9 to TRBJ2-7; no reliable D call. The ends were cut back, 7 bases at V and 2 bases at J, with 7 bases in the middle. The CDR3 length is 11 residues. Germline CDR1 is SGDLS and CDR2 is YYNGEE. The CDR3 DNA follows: TGTGCCAGCGGCACGACCTACGAGCAGTACTTC. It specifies CASGTTYEQYF.

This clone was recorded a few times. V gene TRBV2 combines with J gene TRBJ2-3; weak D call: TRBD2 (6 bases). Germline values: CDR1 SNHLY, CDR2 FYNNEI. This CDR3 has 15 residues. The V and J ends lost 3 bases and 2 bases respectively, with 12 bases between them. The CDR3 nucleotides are TGTGCCAGCAGTGACACCGGGAGTTTCACAGATACGCAGTATTTT. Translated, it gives CASSDTGSFTDTQYF. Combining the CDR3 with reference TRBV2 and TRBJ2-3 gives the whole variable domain EPEVTQTPSHQVTQMGQEVILRCVPISNHLYFYWYRQILGQKVEFLVSFYNNEISEKSEIFDDQFSVERPDGSNFTLKIRSTKLEDSAMYFCASSDTGSFTDTQYFGPGTRLTVL.

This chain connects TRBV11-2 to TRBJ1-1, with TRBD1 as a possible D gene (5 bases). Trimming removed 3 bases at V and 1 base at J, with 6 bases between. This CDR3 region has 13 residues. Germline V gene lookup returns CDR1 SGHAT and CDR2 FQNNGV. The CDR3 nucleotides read TGTGCCAGCAGCTTGGGGGGGAACACTGAAGCTTTCTTT. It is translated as CASSLGGNTEAFF.

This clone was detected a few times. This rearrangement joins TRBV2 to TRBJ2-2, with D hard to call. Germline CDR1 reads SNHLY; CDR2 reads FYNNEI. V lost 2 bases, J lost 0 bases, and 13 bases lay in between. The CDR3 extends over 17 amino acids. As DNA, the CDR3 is TGTGCCAGCAGTGAAATCGAGGATCCCGCGAACACCGGGGAGCTGTTTTTT. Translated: CASSEIEDPANTGELFF.

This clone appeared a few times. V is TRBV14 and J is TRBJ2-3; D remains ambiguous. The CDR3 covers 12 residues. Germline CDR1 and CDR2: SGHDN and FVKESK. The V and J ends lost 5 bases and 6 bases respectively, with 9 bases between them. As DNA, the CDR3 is TGTGCCAGCAGCGCTGAGTGGGATACGCAGTATTTT. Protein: CASSAEWDTQYF.

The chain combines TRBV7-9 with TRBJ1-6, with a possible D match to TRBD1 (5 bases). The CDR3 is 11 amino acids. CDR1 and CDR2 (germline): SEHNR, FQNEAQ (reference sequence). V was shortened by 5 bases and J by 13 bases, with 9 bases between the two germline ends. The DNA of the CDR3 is TGTGCCAGCAGCCCCCAGGGTCCCCTCCACTTT. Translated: CASSPQGPLHF. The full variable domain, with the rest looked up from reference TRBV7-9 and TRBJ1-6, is DTGVSQNPRHKITKRGQNVTFRCDPISEHNRLYWYRQTLGQGPEFLTYFQNEAQLEKSRLLSDRFSAERPKGSFSTLEIQRTEQGDSAMYLCASSPQGPLHFGNGTRLTVT.

CDR3 residues: CASRTHGSGYTF. CDR3 DNA sequence: TGTGCCAGCAGAACCCATGGGAGTGGCTACACCTTC. The V gene is TRBV6-5, the J gene TRBJ1-2; D uncertain. CDR1 and CDR2 from the germline V gene are MNHEY and SVGAGI. Trimming took off 6 bases at V and 7 bases at J, with 12 bases between the two ends. This CDR3 has 12 residues.

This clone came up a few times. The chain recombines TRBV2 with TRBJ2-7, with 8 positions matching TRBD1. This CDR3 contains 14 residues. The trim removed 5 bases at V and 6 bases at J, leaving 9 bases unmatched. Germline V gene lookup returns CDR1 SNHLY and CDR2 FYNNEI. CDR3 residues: CASSLQGDGGEQYF. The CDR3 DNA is TGTGCCAGCAGTTTACAGGGGGACGGGGGCGAGCAGTACTTC.

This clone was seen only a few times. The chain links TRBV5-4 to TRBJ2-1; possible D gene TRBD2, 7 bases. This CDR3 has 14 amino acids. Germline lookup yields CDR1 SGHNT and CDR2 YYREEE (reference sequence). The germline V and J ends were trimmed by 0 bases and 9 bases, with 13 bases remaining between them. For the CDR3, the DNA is TGTGCCAGCAGCTTGGTGGGGAGGGGGGGTGAGCAGTTCTTC. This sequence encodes CASSLVGRGGEQFF.

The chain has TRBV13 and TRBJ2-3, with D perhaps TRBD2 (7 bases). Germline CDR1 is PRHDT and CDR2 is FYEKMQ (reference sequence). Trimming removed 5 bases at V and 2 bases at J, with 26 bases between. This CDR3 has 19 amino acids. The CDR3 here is CASSTGPWGGEGATDTQYF. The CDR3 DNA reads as TGTGCCAGCAGCACAGGGCCGTGGGGGGGAGAAGGGGCCACAGATACGCAGTATTTT.

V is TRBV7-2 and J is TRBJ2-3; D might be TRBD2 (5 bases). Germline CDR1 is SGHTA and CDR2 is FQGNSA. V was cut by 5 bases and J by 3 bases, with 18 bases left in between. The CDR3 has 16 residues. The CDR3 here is CASSEGWLGPTDTQYF. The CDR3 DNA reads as TGTGCCAGCAGCGAGGGTTGGCTTGGGCCAACAGATACGCAGTATTTT.

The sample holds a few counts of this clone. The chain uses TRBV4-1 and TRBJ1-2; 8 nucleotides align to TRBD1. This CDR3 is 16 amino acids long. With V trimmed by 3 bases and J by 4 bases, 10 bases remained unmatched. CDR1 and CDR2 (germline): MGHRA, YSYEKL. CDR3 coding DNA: TGCGCCAGCAGCCACGGACAGGGAGTACGTGCCTATGGCTACACCTTC. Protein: CASSHGQGVRAYGYTF.

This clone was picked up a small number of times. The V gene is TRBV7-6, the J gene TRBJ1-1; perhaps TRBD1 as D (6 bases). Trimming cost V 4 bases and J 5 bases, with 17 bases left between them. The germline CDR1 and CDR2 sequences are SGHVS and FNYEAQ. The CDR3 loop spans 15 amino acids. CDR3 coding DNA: TGTGCCAGCAGCTCCCCGGGGGGGGCCGAGACTGAAGCTTTCTTT. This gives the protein CASSSPGGAETEAFF.

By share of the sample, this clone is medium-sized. CDR3 sequence: CASSRQGDEQFF. The CDR3 coding sequence is TGTGCCAGCAGCCGCCAGGGGGATGAGCAGTTCTTC. This chain links TRBV7-8 with TRBJ2-1; 7 nucleotides align to TRBD1. CDR1 SGHVS and CDR2 FQNEAQ come from the germline V gene. This CDR3 is 12 amino acids long. The J segment lost 8 bases and the V segment lost 5 bases, leaving 3 bases of the junction unmatched.

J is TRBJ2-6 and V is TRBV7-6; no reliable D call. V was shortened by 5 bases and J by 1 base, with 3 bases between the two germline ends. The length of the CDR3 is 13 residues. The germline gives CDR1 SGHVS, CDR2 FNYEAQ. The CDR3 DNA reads TGTGCCAGCAGCCGTTCTGGGGCCAACGTCCTGACTTTC. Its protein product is CASSRSGANVLTF.

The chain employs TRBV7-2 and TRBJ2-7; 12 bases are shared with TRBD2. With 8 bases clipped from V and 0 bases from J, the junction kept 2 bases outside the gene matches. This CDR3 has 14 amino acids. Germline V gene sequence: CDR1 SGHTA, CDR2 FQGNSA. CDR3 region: CASLTSGGSYEQYF. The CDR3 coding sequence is TGTGCCAGCCTGACTAGCGGGGGCTCCTACGAGCAGTACTTC.

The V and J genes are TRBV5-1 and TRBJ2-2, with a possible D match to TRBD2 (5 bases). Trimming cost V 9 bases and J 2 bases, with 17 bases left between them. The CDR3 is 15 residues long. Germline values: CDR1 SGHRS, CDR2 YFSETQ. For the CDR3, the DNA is TGCGCCACCCGGGAAGGGCCGACCAACACCGGGGAGCTGTTTTTT. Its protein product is CATREGPTNTGELFF.

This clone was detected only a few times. The CDR3 DNA follows: TGTGCCAGCAGTACAGGGGGCAACACTGAAGCTTTCTTT. This codes for CASSTGGNTEAFF. The chain links TRBV6-6 to TRBJ1-1; 9 bases are a match to TRBD1. This CDR3 region has 13 residues. Unmatched junction bases numbered 0, after V lost 5 bases and J lost 2 bases. Germline lookup yields CDR1 MNHNY and CDR2 SVGAGI (reference sequence).

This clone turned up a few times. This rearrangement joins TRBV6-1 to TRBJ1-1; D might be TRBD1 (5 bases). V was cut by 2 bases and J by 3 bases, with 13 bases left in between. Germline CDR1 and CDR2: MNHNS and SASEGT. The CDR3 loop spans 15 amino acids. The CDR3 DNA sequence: TGTGCCAGCAGTGAATACCGGACAAGCTACACTGAAGCTTTCTTT. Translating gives CASSEYRTSYTEAFF.

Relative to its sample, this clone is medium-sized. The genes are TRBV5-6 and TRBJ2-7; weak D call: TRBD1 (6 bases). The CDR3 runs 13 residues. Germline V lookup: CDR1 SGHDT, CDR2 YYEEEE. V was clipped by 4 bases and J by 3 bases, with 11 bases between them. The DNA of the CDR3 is TGTGCCAGCAGCCAAGACAGGAGCTACGAGCAGTACTTC. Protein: CASSQDRSYEQYF.

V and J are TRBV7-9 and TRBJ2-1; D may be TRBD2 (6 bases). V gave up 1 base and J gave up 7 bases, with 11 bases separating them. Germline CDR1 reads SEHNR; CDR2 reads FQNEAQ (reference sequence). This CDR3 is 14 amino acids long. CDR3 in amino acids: CASSLGLVRNEQFF. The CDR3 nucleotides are TGTGCCAGCAGCTTAGGACTAGTGAGGAATGAGCAGTTCTTC.

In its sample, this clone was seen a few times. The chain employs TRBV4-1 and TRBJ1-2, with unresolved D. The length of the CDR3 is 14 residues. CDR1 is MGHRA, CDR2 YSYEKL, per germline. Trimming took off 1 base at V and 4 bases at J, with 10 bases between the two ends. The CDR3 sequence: CASSQGVGVYGYTF. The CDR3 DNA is TGCGCCAGCAGCCAAGGAGTCGGGGTCTATGGCTACACCTTC.

In DNA form, the CDR3 reads TGTGCCAGCAGCTTACCCGGACTAGCGGAGAACTACAATGAGCAGTTCTTC. It encodes CASSLPGLAENYNEQFF. The chain has TRBV7-8 and TRBJ2-1; 10 bases align to TRBD2. This CDR3 region has 17 residues. Per germline, CDR1 SGHVS and CDR2 FQNEAQ. With 2 bases clipped from V and 3 bases from J, the junction kept 7 bases outside the gene matches.

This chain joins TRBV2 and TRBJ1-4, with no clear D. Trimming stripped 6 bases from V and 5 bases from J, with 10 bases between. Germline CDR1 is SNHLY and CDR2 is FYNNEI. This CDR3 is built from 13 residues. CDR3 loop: CASSPHPNEKLFF. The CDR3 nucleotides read TGTGCCAGCAGCCCACACCCCAATGAAAAACTGTTTTTT.

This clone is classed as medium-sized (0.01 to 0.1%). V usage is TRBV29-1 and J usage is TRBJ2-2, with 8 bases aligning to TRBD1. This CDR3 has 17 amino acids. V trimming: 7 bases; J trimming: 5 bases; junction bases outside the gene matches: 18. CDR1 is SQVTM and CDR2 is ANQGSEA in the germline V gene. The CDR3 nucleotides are TGCAGCGCTATCGATTTGGGCAGGGGGCTCGAGACCGGGGAGCTGTTTTTT. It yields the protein CSAIDLGRGLETGELFF.